The 18 T cell receptor beta chains below were found in one sample sequenced in a study of vaccination effects on CD4 cells after COVID-19. The authors isolated CD4+ T cells after less than eleven days of culture. The antigens of these receptors remain unknown. Here immunoSEQ multiplex PCR was the method, and the copy in TCRdb shows in-frame clones only, minus some. The sample shows some 28,000 clones, around three fifths of them seen only once. The sequences come from CD4+ T cells from PBMCs cultured without peptide, collected before COVID-19 vaccination. The receptors stem from a human donor who received a COVID-19 vaccine.

The chain couples TRBV5-1 to TRBJ2-7; the D gene could be TRBD1 or TRBD2 (5 bases each). The CDR3 contains 14 residues. From germline, CDR1 is SGHRS and CDR2 YFSETQ. Trimming removed 2 bases at V and 6 bases at J, with 15 bases between. The CDR3 loop is CASSLGTGLGEQYF. In DNA, the CDR3 is TGCGCCAGCAGCTTAGGGACGGGTTTGGGCGAGCAGTACTTC.

CDR3 amino acids: CASRGDVGLANTGELFF. The CDR3, as DNA: TGCGCCAGCAGGGGGGACGTCGGGCTTGCGAACACCGGGGAGCTGTTTTTT. The chain is built from TRBV10-2 and TRBJ2-2; possibly TRBD1 or TRBD2 for D (5 bases each). This CDR3 region has 17 residues. The V and J ends lost 6 bases and 0 bases respectively, with 17 bases between them. CDR1 and CDR2 (germline): WSHSY, SAAADI.

The chain carries TRBV2 and TRBJ2-7; D is perhaps TRBD1 (5 bases). Trimming cost V 3 bases and J 0 bases, with 9 bases left between them. Germline values: CDR1 SNHLY, CDR2 FYNNEI. The CDR3 sequence is 14 residues long. In nucleotides, the CDR3 is TGTGCCAGCAGTGACGGCCAGGGCTCCTACGAGCAGTACTTC. This encodes CASSDGQGSYEQYF.

In DNA form, the CDR3 reads TGCGCCAGCAGCAACGATGCAACTAATGAAAAACTGTTTTTT. This gives the protein CASSNDATNEKLFF. The chain recombines TRBV5-1 with TRBJ1-4; D ambiguous. The CDR3 covers 14 residues. The germline CDR1 and CDR2 sequences are SGHRS and YFSETQ. V lost 4 bases, J lost 0 bases, and 7 bases lay in between.

The V gene is TRBV10-3, the J gene TRBJ2-2; D is unresolved. The germline V and J ends were trimmed by 4 bases and 4 bases, with 4 bases remaining between them. Germline CDR1 ENHRY, CDR2 SYGVKD. The CDR3 length is 12 residues. CDR3 nucleotide sequence: TGTGCCATCAGTGGGCCCACCGGGGAGCTGTTTTTT. It yields the protein CAISGPTGELFF.

The chain uses TRBV19 and TRBJ2-7, with TRBD1 identical over 10 bases. CDR1 LNHDA and CDR2 SQIVND come from the germline V gene (reference sequence). The CDR3 covers 16 residues. The junction had 9 bases not matched to a gene; V was cut back by 2 bases and J by 5 bases. The CDR3 DNA sequence: TGTGCCAGTAGTATAATCGGGACAGGGGTGGTCCACGAGCAGTACTTC. Protein: CASSIIGTGVVHEQYF.

This clone has just a few counts. The J gene is TRBJ1-1, the V gene TRBV12-3 or TRBV12-4, with D perhaps matching TRBD1 (5 bases). Trimming took off 8 bases at V and 6 bases at J, with 10 bases between the two ends. The CDR3 length is 11 residues. The CDR3: CASRGMAEAFF. The CDR3 bases are TGTGCCAGCCGGGGGATGGCTGAAGCTTTCTTT.

The chain recombines TRBV6-5 with TRBJ1-5; no definite D call. Germline V gene lookup returns CDR1 MNHEY and CDR2 SVGAGI. V was clipped by 4 bases and J by 0 bases, with 4 bases between them. This CDR3 comprises 13 residues. CDR3 sequence reads: CASSSYSNQPQHF. The CDR3 bases are TGTGCCAGCAGTTCCTATAGCAATCAGCCCCAGCATTTT.

The chain recombines TRBV12-3 or TRBV12-4 with TRBJ2-7; weak D call: TRBD1 (6 bases). The CDR3 loop spans 12 amino acids. V was pared by 3 bases and J by 5 bases, with 8 bases between. CDR3 nucleotide sequence: TGTGCCAGCAGTTTCTGGGGGCACGAGCAGTACTTC. Protein sequence: CASSFWGHEQYF.

This chain connects TRBV30 to TRBJ2-2, with 11 bases fitting TRBD2. The CDR3 sequence is 16 residues long. Trimming cost V 4 bases and J 7 bases; bases outside gene matches: 11. CDR1 GTSNPN and CDR2 SVGIG come from the germline V gene (reference sequence). The CDR3 spells CAWTEQLAGEGGELFF. CDR3 nucleotides: TGTGCCTGGACCGAACAACTAGCGGGAGAGGGCGGGGAGCTGTTTTTT.

This chain links TRBV20-1 with TRBJ1-2; D gene unclear. From germline, CDR1 is DFQATT and CDR2 SNEGSKA (reference sequence). V was clipped by 3 bases and J by 3 bases, with 8 bases between them. The CDR3 is made up of 12 amino acids. As DNA, the CDR3 is TGCAGTGCTAGTTTGTCAGACTATGGCTACACCTTC. The encoded protein is CSASLSDYGYTF.

This clone was observed a single time. The rearrangement links TRBV6-5 to TRBJ2-5; D call uncertain. This CDR3 is 14 amino acids long. Germline loops: CDR1 MNHEY, CDR2 SVGAGI. Trimming shortened V by 0 bases and J by 3 bases, and 8 bases separated the two germline ends. The CDR3 reads CASSYSTPKETQYF. In DNA form, the CDR3 reads TGTGCCAGCAGTTACTCGACCCCCAAAGAGACCCAGTACTTC.

In this sample, this clone turned up a few times. The V gene is TRBV5-1, the J gene TRBJ2-7; TRBD1 is a possible D gene (6 bases). Germline assignment: CDR1 SGHRS and CDR2 YFSETQ. The CDR3 extends over 15 amino acids. The V end lost 6 bases, the J end lost 4 bases, and 20 bases lay between the germline ends. Here the CDR3 reads CASTPTGTHSYEQYF. CDR3 in DNA: TGCGCCAGCACCCCCACAGGGACCCATTCGTACGAGCAGTACTTC.

The chain links TRBV5-1 to TRBJ2-2, with D tentatively TRBD1 (5 bases). The CDR3 sequence is 16 residues long. Germline V gene sequence: CDR1 SGHRS, CDR2 YFSETQ. Trimming shortened V by 0 bases and J by 0 bases, and 9 bases separated the two germline ends. DNA of the CDR3: TGCGCCAGCAGCTTGGTGTGGGGCCCGAACACCGGGGAGCTGTTTTTT. Residues: CASSLVWGPNTGELFF.

This clone has only a few counts. The chain has TRBV9 and TRBJ2-1; D gene uncertain. Germline V CDR1 and CDR2: SGDLS, YYNGEE. Trimming shortened V by 0 bases and J by 0 bases, and 7 bases separated the two germline ends. The CDR3 covers 15 residues. The CDR3 sequence is CASSVGSTSYNEQFF. In DNA form, the CDR3 reads TGTGCCAGCAGCGTAGGCTCCACCTCCTACAATGAGCAGTTCTTC.

This chain uses TRBV7-9 with TRBJ1-1, with 9 bases matching TRBD1. The germline gives CDR1 SEHNR, CDR2 FQNEAQ (reference sequence). V lost 7 bases and J lost 3; bases outside the gene matches: 18. The CDR3 runs 18 residues. For the CDR3, the DNA is TGTGCCAGCATTATCCTCGGACAGGGGTTGAGTAAATACACTGAAGCTTTCTTT. This translates into CASIILGQGLSKYTEAFF.

The V and J genes are TRBV12-5 and TRBJ2-5; D unclear. Germline V gene lookup returns CDR1 LGHNT and CDR2 FRNRAP. V shed 1 base and J shed 2 bases, with 8 bases lying between them. The CDR3 has 14 amino acids. The CDR3 region has the DNA TGTGCTAGTGGTTTGGAGTCTGTACAAGAGACCCAGTACTTC. This sequence encodes CASGLESVQETQYF. Full variable domain (remainder filled in from reference TRBV12-5 and TRBJ2-5): DARVTQTPRHKVTEMGQEVTMRCQPILGHNTVFWYRQTMMQGLELLAYFRNRAPLDDSGMPKDRFSAEMPDATLATLKIQPSEPRDSAVYFCASGLESVQETQYFGPGTRLLVL.

This clone has more than one count but fewer than ten. The rearrangement joins TRBV5-1 to TRBJ1-6, with a weak D call TRBD1 (5 bases). CDR1 and CDR2 (germline): SGHRS, YFSETQ. Trimming stripped 4 bases from V and 0 bases from J, with 17 bases between. The CDR3 is 18 residues long. DNA of the CDR3: TGCGCCAGCAGCCCAGGAGGGGTGCTGCGCTCCTATAATTCACCCCTCCACTTT. The encoded protein is CASSPGGVLRSYNSPLHF.